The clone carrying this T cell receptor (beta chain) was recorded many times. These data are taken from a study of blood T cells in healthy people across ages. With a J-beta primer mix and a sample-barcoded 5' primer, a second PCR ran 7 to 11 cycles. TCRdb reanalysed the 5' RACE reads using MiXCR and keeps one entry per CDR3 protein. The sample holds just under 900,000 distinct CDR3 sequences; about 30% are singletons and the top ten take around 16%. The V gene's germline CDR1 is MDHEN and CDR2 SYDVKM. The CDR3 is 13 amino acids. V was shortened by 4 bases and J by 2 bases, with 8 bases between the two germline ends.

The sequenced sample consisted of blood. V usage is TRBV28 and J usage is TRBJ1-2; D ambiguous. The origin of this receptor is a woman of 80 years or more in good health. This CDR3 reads CASSYSANYGYTF. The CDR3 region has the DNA TGTGCCAGCAGTTATTCAGCGAACTATGGCTACACCTTC.